These T cell receptor beta chains were read from a single sample in a study of T-cell reconstitution after alpha-beta-depleted transplantation in children. TCRdb called the PCR reads again in MiXCR, with one record for every CDR3 protein. This sample has some 200,000 distinct CDR3 sequences, with 6% to 7% found just once. This specimen was PBMCs from the stem cell graft donor, taken from the stem cell graft. These receptors all stem from a human donor who donated a stem cell graft to a child with Wiskott-Aldrich syndrome. Both conserved end residues are part of each CDR3. D genes are given only for firm matches. Expanded clones are given a class, and other clones once, few, many or no size at all.

j_gene,abundance,v_gene,d_gene,CDR3nt,CDR3aa
TRBJ2-1,many,TRBV12-3/TRBV12-4,TRBD2,TGTGCCAGCAGTTTAGCGGGAGGGATTTACAATGAGCAGTTCTTC,CASSLAGGIYNEQFF
TRBJ2-1,many,TRBV6-5,TRBD2,TGTGCCAGCAGTTACCAACTAGCGGGGGGGTATGATGAGCAGTTCTTC,CASSYQLAGGYDEQFF
TRBJ1-1,many,TRBV15,TRBD1,TGTGCCACCAGCAGAGCATCGACAGGGCGCACTGAAGCTTTCTTT,CATSRASTGRTEAFF
TRBJ2-5,many,TRBV29-1,NA,TGCAGCGTCGCCGGGACACCCCAAGAGACCCAGTACTTC,CSVAGTPQETQYF
TRBJ1-2,many,TRBV7-8,NA,TGTGCCAGCAGCTCCCTAGTAGCTAACTATGGCTACACCTTC,CASSSLVANYGYTF
TRBJ2-1,many,TRBV5-1,TRBD2,TGCGCCAGCAGCTTGGAACTAGCGGGGGGCAATGAGCAGTTCTTC,CASSLELAGGNEQFF
TRBJ2-3,many,TRBV5-6,NA,TGTGCCAGCAGCTTGAGGCCCACAGATACGCAGTATTTT,CASSLRPTDTQYF
TRBJ2-3,many,TRBV4-3,TRBD2,TGCGCCAGCAGCCAAGACCTAGCGGGAGCCACGGATACGCAGTATTTT,CASSQDLAGATDTQYF
TRBJ1-1,few,TRBV27,TRBD1,TGTGCCAGCAGTCGAGTACCGCAGGGGGCGGGAGCTTTCTTT,CASSRVPQGAGAFF
TRBJ1-2,many,TRBV5-6,TRBD1,TGTGCCAGCAGCTATGGGGACAGGGTTAACTATGGCTACACCTTC,CASSYGDRVNYGYTF
TRBJ2-5,NA,TRBV20-1,NA,TGCAGTGCTAGAGATTATACACCAGGCGATCGGACTGAAGATCAAGAGACCCAGTACTTC,CSARDYTPGDRTEDQETQYF
TRBJ1-1,NA,TRBV30,TRBD1,TGTGCCGTATCAGGGGGCCTCAACGCTGAAGCTTTCTTT,CAVSGGLNAEAFF
TRBJ1-5,few,TRBV11-1,TRBD1,TGTGCCAGCAGCGGCCAGCCACGGGACAGTCCTAGCAATCAGCCCCAGCATTTT,CASSGQPRDSPSNQPQHF
TRBJ2-1,NA,TRBV19,TRBD2,TGTGCCAGTAGTCGTGTTGGGGAGGGTACGTATGAGCAGTTCTTC,CASSRVGEGTYEQFF
TRBJ1-4,NA,TRBV12-3/TRBV12-4,TRBD1,TGTGCCAGCAGTCACCGGGACAGGGTTAATGAAAAACTGTTTTTT,CASSHRDRVNEKLFF
TRBJ2-5,NA,TRBV7-8,TRBD2,TGTGCCAGCAGCCGGGGGAGGGGCTGGGTCCAAGAGACCCAGTACTTC,CASSRGRGWVQETQYF
TRBJ1-4,NA,TRBV12-3/TRBV12-4,NA,TGTGCCAGCCCTGTGGGGCTGAAGAATGAAAAACTGTTTTTT,CASPVGLKNEKLFF
TRBJ1-4,many,TRBV5-1,NA,TGCGCCAGCAGCTTGGCTGGACGGGGGAGGGATGAAAAACTGTTTTTT,CASSLAGRGRDEKLFF
TRBJ1-2,many,TRBV10-1,TRBD1,TGCGCCAGCAGTGAGACGGACAGGAGATATGGCTACACCTTC,CASSETDRRYGYTF
TRBJ2-1,many,TRBV4-1,NA,TGCGCCAGCAGCCAAGACGGGAGCCTCATCGGCTACAATGAGCAGTTCTTC,CASSQDGSLIGYNEQFF
TRBJ1-2,few,TRBV11-2,NA,TGTGCCAGCAGCACACCGGGACGGAGGTTAAGTAGCTACACCTTC,CASSTPGRRLSSYTF
TRBJ2-7,NA,TRBV20-1,NA,TGCTGTGCTACCGTGGACTGGGGATCTTACTCCTACGAGCAGTACTTC,CCATVDWGSYSYEQYF
TRBJ2-2,few,TRBV4-1,NA,TGCGCCAGCAGCCATGACCAGCTAGTTGTCACCGGGGAGCTGTTTTTT,CASSHDQLVVTGELFF
TRBJ2-7,many,TRBV6-1,NA,TGTGCCAGCAGCGAAGCTATCTACGAGCAGTACTTC,CASSEAIYEQYF